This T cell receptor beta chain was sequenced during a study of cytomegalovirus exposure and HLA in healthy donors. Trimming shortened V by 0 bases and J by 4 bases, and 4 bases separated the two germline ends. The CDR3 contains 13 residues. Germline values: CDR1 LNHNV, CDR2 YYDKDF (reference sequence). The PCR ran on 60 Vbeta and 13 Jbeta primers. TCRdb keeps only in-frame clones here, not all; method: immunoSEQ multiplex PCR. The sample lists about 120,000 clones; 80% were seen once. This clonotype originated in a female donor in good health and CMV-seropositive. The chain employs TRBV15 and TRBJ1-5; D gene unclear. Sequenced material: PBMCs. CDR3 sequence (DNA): TGTGCCACCAGCAGAGAAGAGAATCAGCCCCAGCATTTT. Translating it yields CATSREENQPQHF.